This T cell receptor (beta chain) was identified in a study of Ad26.COV2.S vaccination and SARS-CoV-2 variants. Sequencing used immunoSEQ multiplex PCR; TCRdb keeps in-frame clones, though not all of them. The repertoire consists of about 400,000 clones, with around nine tenths occurring once and the leading ten covering 3.6%. Documented treatment: about 20 received Ad26.COV2.S at low or high dose, single or two shots; about five received placebo; per-sample allocation not given. Sampling was performed 63 days after the first vaccine or placebo injection. Looked up from germline, CDR1 is MDHEN and CDR2 is SYDVKM. The CDR3 is made up of 15 amino acids. Trimming took 5 bases from V and 5 from J; bases not matched to a gene: 6.

Sample: peripheral blood, taken in a trial of Ad26.COV2.S vaccine versus placebo. The TCR was taken from a person aged 18-60 years who received the Ad26.COV2.S COVID-19 vaccine or a placebo. This chain joins TRBV28 and TRBJ1-5; TRBD1 matches at 10 bases. The CDR3 sequence is CASSPDRGRDQPQHF. CDR3 in DNA: TGTGCCAGCAGTCCAGACAGGGGGCGAGATCAGCCCCAGCATTTT. The full variable domain, rest sourced from reference TRBV28 and TRBJ1-5, is DVKVTQSSRYLVKRTGEKVFLECVQDMDHENMFWYRQDPGLGLRLIYFSYDVKMKEKGDIPEGYSVSREKKERFSLILESASTNQTSMYLCASSPDRGRDQPQHFGDGTRLSIL.